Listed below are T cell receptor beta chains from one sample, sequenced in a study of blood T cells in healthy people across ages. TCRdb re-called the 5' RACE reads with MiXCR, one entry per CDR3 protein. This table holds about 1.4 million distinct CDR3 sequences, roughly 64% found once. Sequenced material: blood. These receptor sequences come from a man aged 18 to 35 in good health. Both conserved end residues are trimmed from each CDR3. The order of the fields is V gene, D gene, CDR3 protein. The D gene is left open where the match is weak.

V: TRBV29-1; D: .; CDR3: SVGWSSYEQY
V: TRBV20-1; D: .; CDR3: SAIAGDEAF
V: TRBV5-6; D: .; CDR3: ASSRGLSPYNEQF
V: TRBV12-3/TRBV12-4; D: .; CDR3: ASSLGADQETQY
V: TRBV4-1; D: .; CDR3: ASSQSAGSTSYNEQF
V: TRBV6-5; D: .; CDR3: ASSYTYLSPEQY
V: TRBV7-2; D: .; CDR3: ASSLPAGEETQY
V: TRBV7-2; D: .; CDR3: ASSLAPHEQY
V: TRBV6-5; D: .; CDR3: ASSSPSGAGQF
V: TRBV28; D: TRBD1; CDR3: ASSTGQDAYEQY
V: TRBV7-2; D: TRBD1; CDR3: ASSLRQGAPLYEQY
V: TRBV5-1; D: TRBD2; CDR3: ASSLSPGLAVYNEQY
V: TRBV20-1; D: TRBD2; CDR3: SAGLWGRGVSYEQY
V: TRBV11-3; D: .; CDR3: ASSLGDGADTQY
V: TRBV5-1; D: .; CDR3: ASTIKGDSYNEQF
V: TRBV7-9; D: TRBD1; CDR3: ASSASGQGNADAF
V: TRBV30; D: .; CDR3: AWSRAYEQY